This TCR beta chain was sequenced for a study of OX40 agonist ivuxolimab in advanced cancers. In terms of the full investigation: Ivuxolimab was a fully human IgG2 agonistic monoclonal antibody targeting the costimulatory receptor OX40 (CD134). Intravenous ivuxolimab was administered to patients every 2 weeks at six dose levels: 0.01, 0.1, 0.3, 1.5, 3 and 10 mg/kg. Among the roughly 52 dose-escalation patients, some 19 had hepatocellular carcinoma, roughly 15 melanoma, 9 renal cell carcinoma and 9 head and neck cancer. In the dose-escalation cohort, around 80% of patients were male, and the mean age was 60 years with a range of about 20 to 80. Prior anti-PD-1, anti-PD-L1 or anti-CTLA-4 therapy was permitted, and checkpoint inhibitors had been received by 30% to 40% of dose-escalation patients. Three dose-escalation patients achieved partial responses, one with hepatocellular carcinoma and two with cutaneous melanoma. The point of sequencing TCRbeta in the periphery was to test whether ivuxolimab changed TCR sequence diversity and drove clonal T-cell expansion. The paper covers the monotherapy dose-escalation part of the phase I ivuxolimab trial, which included N ≈ 52 patients.

As for this clone: The target of this receptor is not known. Per-nucleotide qualities are absent, and no much larger clonotype sits a single base away.

Genomic DNA was extracted from sorted cells for sequencing of the TCRbeta CDR3 region. The immunoSEQ Assay was used to sequence the TCRbeta CDR3 regions. TCRdb holds this immuneACCESS table with in-frame rearrangements only. Some clones are missing; in checked studies, unresolved V genes explain under half, and the rest has no known cause. The sample table lists roughly 75,000 clones, roughly nine tenths of them with a count of one. Jointly, the top ten make up roughly 0.37% of the sample. The CDR3 covers 14 residues, taking in both the cysteine and the phenylalanine. The kept DNA is CDR3 alone, 42 bases in frame from the first base. Via the germline V gene, CDR1 is SGHTA and CDR2 FQGTGA. V lost 5 bases and J lost 4 bases; the stretch between them is 12 bases long. Patients with autoimmune disease history or receiving systemic immunosuppression were excluded from the trial. Peripheral blood for TCR sequencing was drawn from every dose cohort at baseline, at cycle 4 day 1 and at cycle 7 day 1. The samples were drawn from a first-in-human, open-label, multicenter phase I dose-escalation trial of ivuxolimab. Adults with locally advanced or metastatic head and neck squamous cell, hepatocellular, melanoma or renal cell carcinoma were enrolled in the trial. Before TCR sequencing, CD4+ T cells and CD8+ T cells from peripheral blood were sorted into separate populations.

Results and caveats for the whole study, not just this receptor: Clonal expansion of both CD4+ and CD8+ blood T cells was observed from baseline to week 6 at doses 0.1 to 3.0 mg/kg. In the 0.1-3.0 mg/kg groups, partial responders were among the patients with the lowest normalized peripheral clonal expansion, particularly in CD8+ T cells. After ivuxolimab, expanded clones were on average more numerous among CD8+ T cells than among CD4+ T cells. The antigen specificity of the peripheral T cells that underwent clonal expansion was not determined. Low levels of normalized T-cell clonal expansion were also seen in some patients who did not respond.

The sequenced sample was CD4+ or CD8+ T cells sorted from blood, obtained in a trial of the OX40 agonist ivuxolimab. This sequence was found in an adult with an advanced solid tumor such as melanoma, head and neck, liver or kidney cancer. The chain uses TRBV7-3 and TRBJ2-1; perhaps TRBD2 is the D gene, with 6 bases matching. The DNA is as follows: TGTGCCAGCAGCCGTCAGAGCGGGTACAATGAGCAGTTCTTC. Translation gives CASSRQSGYNEQFF.